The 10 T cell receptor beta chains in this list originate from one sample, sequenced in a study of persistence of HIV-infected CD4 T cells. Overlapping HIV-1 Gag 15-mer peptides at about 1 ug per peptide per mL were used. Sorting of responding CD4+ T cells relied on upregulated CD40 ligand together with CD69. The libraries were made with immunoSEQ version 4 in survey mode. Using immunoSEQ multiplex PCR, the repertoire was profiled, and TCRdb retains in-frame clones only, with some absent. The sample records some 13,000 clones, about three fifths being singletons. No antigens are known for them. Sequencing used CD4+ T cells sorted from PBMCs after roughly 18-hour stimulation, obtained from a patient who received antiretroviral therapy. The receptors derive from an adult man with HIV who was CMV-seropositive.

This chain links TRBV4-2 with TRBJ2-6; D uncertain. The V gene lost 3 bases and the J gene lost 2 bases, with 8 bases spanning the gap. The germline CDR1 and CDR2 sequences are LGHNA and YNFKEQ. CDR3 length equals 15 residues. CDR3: CASSHQGTGANVLTF. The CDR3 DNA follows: TGTGCCAGCAGCCATCAAGGGACTGGGGCCAACGTCCTGACTTTC.

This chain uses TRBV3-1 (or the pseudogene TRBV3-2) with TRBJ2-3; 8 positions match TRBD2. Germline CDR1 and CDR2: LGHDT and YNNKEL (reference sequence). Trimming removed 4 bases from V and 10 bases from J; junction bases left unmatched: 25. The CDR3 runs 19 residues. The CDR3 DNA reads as TGTGCCAGCAGCCTCGCGACGGGGGGGGACGTTAGCTGGATGGGTGCGCAGTATTTT. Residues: CASSLATGGDVSWMGAQYF.

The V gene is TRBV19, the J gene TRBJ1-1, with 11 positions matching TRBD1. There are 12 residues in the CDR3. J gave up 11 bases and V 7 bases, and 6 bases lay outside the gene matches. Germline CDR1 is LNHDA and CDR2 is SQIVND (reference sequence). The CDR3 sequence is CASIPDRGPAFF. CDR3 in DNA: TGTGCCAGTATCCCGGACAGGGGGCCGGCTTTCTTT.

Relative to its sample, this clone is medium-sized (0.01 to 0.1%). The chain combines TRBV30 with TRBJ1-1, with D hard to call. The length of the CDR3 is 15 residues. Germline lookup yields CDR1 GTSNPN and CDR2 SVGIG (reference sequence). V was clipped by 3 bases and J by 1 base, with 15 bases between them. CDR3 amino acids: CAWRPAENPNTEAFF. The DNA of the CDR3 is TGTGCCTGGAGGCCGGCGGAAAACCCGAACACTGAAGCTTTCTTT. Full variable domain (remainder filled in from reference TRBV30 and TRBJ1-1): SQTIHQWPATLVQPVGSPLSLECTVEGTSNPNLYWYRQAAGRGLQLLFYSVGIGQISSEVPQNLSASRPQDRQFILSSKKLLLSDSGFYLCAWRPAENPNTEAFFGQGTRLTVV.

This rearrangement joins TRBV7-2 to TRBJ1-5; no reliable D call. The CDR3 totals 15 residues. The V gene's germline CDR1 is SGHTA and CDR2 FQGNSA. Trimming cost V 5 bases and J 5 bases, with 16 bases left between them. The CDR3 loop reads CASSLGLRWDQPQHF. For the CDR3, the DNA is TGTGCCAGCAGCCTCGGTTTAAGGTGGGATCAGCCCCAGCATTTT.

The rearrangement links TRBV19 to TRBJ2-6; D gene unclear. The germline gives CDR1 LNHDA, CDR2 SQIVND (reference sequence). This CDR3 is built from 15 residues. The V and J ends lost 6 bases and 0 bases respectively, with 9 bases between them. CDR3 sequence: CASRSDSSGANVLTF. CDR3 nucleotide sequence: TGTGCCAGTAGGTCAGACTCCTCTGGGGCCAACGTCCTGACTTTC.

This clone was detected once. The CDR3 DNA follows: TGTGCCAGCAGTTACGGCAGGGAGGGACGGCAGTACTTC. Translating it yields CASSYGREGRQYF. This chain links TRBV6-5 with TRBJ2-7; 7 bases fit TRBD2. Looked up from germline, CDR1 is MNHEY and CDR2 is SVGAGI. V lost 2 bases to trimming and J lost 9 bases; unmatched junction nucleotides: 7. The CDR3 runs 13 residues.

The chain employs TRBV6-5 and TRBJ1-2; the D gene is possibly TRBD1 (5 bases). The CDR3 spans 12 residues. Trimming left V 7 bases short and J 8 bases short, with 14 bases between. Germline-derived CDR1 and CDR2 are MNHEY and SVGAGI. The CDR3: CASTQGLGGYTF. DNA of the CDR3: TGTGCCAGCACCCAGGGATTAGGAGGCTACACCTTC.

This CDR3 is CASSGHVGGNNQPQHF. DNA of the CDR3: TGTGCCAGCAGTGGTCATGTGGGGGGGAACAATCAGCCCCAGCATTTT. The chain employs TRBV2 and TRBJ1-5, with D perhaps matching TRBD1 (5 bases). The CDR3 has 16 amino acids. The V end was cut by 4 bases, the J end by 3 bases, with 16 bases between. CDR1 and CDR2 (germline): SNHLY, FYNNEI.

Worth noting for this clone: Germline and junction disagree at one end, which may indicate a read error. In DNA form, the CDR3 reads TGTGCTAGCAGCTCGTTAACAGGGACTCCGGGACAAGAGACCCAGTACTTC. As protein: CASSSLTGTPGQETQYF. The rearrangement links TRBV7-7 to TRBJ2-5; tentatively, D is TRBD1 or TRBD2 (6 bases each). The CDR3 loop spans 17 amino acids. CDR1 and CDR2 (germline): SSHAT, FNYEAQ (reference sequence).